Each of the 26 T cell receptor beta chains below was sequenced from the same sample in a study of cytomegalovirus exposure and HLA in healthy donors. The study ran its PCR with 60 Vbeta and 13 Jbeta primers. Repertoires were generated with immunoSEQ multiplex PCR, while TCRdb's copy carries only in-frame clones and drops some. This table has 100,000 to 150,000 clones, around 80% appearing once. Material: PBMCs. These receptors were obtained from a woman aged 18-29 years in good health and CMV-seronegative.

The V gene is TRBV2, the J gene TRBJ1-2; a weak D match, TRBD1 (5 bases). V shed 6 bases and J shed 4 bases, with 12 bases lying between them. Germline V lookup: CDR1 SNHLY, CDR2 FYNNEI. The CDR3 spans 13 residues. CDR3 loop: CASREQGIYGYTF. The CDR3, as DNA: TGTGCCAGCAGAGAGCAGGGAATCTATGGCTACACCTTC.

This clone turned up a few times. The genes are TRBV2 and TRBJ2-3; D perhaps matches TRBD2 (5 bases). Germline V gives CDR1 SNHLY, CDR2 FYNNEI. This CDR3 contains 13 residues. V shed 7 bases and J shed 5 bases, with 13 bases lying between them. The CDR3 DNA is TGTGCCAGCAAAGCTTTCCGGGAAGATACGCAGTATTTT. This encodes CASKAFREDTQYF.

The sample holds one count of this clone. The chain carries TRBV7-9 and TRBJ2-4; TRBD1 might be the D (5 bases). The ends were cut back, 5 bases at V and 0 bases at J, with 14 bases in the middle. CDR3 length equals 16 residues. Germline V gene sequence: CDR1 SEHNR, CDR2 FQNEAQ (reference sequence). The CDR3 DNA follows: TGTGCCAGCAGCATCACGGACAAACTAGCCAAAAACATTCAGTACTTC. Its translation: CASSITDKLAKNIQYF.

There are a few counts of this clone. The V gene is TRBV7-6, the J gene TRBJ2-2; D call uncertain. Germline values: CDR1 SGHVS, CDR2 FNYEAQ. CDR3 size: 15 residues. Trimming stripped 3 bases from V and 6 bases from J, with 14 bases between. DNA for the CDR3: TGTGCCAGCAGCTTGAGAGCAGGAACGCCCGGGGAGCTGTTTTTT. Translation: CASSLRAGTPGELFF.

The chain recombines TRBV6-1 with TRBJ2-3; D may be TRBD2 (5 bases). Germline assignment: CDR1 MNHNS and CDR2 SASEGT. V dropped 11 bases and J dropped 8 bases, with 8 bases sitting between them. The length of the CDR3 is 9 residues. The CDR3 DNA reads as TGTGCCCTTGGAGGTACGCAGTATTTT. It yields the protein CALGGTQYF.

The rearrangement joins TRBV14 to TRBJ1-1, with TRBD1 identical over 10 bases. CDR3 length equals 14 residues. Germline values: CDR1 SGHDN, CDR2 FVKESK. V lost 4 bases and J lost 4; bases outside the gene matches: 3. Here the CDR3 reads CASSLGTGVTEAFF. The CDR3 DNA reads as TGTGCCAGCAGCCTGGGGACAGGGGTCACTGAAGCTTTCTTT.

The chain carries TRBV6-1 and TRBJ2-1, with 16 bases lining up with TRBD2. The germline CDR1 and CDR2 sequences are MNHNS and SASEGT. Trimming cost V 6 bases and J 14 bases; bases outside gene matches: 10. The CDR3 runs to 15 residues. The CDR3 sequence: CASRNPGLAGGYEFF. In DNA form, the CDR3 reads TGTGCCAGCAGAAATCCGGGACTAGCGGGAGGGTACGAGTTCTTC.

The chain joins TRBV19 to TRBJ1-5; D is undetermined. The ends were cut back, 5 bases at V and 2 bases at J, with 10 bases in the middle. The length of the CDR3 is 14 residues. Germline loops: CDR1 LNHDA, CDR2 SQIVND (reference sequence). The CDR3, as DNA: TGTGCCAGTAGTTTCCGAGGTGGCAATCAGCCCCAGCATTTT. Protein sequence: CASSFRGGNQPQHF.

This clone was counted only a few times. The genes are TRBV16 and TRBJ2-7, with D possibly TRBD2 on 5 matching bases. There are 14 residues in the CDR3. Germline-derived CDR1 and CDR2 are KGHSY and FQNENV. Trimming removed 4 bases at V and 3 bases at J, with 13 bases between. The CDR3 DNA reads TGTGCCAGCAGCCTCGCCGGGGAGTTCTACGAGCAGTACTTC. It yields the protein CASSLAGEFYEQYF.

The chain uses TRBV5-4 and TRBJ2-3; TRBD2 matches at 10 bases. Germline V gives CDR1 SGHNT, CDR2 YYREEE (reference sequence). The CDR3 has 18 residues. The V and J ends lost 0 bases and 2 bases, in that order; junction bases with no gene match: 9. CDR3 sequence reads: CASSLALLAGGLTDTQYF. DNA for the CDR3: TGTGCCAGCAGCTTGGCCCTATTAGCGGGAGGACTCACAGATACGCAGTATTTT.

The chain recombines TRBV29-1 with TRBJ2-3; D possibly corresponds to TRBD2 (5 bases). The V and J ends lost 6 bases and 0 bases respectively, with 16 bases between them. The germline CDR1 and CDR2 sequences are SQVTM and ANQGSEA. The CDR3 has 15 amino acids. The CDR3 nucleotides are TGCAGCGTCCCCGTGGCGGGTTCTAGCACAGATACGCAGTATTTT. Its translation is CSVPVAGSSTDTQYF.

The CDR3 nucleotides read TGTGCCAGTAAGGAAGAGGCGGGAGGGCCCCACAATGAGCAGTTCTTC. It codes for CASKEEAGGPHNEQFF. The chain has TRBV19 and TRBJ2-1; 9 nucleotides agree with TRBD2. The CDR3 loop spans 16 amino acids. The germline gives CDR1 LNHDA, CDR2 SQIVND (reference sequence). The V segment lost 7 bases and the J segment 5 bases; nucleotides outside the gene matches: 12.

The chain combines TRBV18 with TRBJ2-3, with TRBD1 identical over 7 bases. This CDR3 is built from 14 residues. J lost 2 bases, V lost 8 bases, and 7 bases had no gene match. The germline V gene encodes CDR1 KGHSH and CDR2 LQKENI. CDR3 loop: CASTRTGNTDTQYF. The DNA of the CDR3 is TGTGCCAGCACTAGGACAGGAAACACAGATACGCAGTATTTT.

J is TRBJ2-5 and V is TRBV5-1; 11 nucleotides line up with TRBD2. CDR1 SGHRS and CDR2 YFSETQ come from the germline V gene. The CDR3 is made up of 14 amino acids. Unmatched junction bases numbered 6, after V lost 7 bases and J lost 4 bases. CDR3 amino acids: CASQLAGEGETQYF. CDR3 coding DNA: TGCGCCAGCCAACTAGCGGGAGAGGGAGAGACCCAGTACTTC.

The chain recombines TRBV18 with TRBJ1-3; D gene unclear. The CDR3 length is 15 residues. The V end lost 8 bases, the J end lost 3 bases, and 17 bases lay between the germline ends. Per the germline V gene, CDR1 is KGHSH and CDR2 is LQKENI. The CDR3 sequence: CASQPVVAGGNTIYF. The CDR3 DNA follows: TGTGCCAGCCAACCAGTGGTAGCGGGTGGAAACACCATATATTTT.

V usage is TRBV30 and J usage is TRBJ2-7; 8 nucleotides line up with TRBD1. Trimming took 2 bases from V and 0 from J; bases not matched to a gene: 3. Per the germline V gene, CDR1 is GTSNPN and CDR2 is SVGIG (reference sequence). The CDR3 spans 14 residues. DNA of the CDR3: TGTGCCTGGAGTAACCAGGGGGCCTCCTACGAGCAGTACTTC. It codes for CAWSNQGASYEQYF.

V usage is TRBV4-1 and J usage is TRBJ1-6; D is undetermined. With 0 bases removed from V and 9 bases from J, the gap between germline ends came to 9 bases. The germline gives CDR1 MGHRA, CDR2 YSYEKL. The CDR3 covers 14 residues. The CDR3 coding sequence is TGCGCCAGCAGCCAAGATCCCACGGGTTCACCCCTCCACTTT. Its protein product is CASSQDPTGSPLHF.

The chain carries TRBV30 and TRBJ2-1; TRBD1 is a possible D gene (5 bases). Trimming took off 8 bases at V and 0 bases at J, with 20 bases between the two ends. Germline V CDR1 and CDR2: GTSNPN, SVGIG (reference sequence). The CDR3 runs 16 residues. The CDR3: CAGRGNRLRSYNEQFF. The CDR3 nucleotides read TGTGCCGGAAGGGGAAACAGGTTACGCTCCTACAATGAGCAGTTCTTC. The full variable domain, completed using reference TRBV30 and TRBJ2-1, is SQTIHQWPATLVQPVGSPLSLECTVEGTSNPNLYWYRQAAGRGLQLLFYSVGIGQISSEVPQNLSASRPQDRQFILSSKKLLLSDSGFYLCAGRGNRLRSYNEQFFGPGTRLTVL.

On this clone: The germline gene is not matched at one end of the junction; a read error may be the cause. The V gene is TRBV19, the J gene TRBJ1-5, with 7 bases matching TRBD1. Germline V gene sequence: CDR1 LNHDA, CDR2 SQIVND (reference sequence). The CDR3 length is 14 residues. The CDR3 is CASSRQGSDQPQHF. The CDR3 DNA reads TGTGCCAGTAGTAGACAGGGTAGCGATCAGCCCCAGCATTTT.

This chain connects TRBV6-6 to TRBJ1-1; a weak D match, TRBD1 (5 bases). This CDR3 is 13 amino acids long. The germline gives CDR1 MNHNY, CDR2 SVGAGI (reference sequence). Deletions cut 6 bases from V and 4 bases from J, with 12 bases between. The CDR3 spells CASRYRSGTEAFF. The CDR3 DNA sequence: TGTGCCAGCAGATACAGGTCAGGCACTGAAGCTTTCTTT.

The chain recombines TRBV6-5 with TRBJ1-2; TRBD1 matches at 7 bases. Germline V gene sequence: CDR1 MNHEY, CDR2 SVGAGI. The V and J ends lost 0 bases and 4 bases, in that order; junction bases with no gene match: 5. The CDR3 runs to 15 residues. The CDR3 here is CASSYSSSGGYGYTF. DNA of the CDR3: TGTGCCAGCAGTTACTCGAGCTCAGGGGGCTATGGCTACACCTTC.

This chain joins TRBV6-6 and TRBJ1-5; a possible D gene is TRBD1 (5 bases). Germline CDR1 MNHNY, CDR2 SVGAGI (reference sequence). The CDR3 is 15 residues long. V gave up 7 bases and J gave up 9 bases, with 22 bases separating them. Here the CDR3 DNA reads TGTGCCAGCACCCCGACCCCCCAGGGTACGACGCCCCAGCATTTT. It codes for CASTPTPQGTTPQHF.

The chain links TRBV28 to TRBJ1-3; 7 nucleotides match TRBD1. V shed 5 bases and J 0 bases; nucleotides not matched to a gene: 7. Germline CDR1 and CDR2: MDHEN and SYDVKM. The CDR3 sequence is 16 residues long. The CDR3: CASSGGTVISGNTIYF. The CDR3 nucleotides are TGTGCCAGCAGTGGGGGGACAGTTATCTCTGGAAACACCATATATTTT.

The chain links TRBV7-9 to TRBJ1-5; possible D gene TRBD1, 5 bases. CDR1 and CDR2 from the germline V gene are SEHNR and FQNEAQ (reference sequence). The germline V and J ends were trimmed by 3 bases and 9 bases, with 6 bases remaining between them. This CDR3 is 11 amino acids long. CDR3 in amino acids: CASSLGGPQHF. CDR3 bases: TGTGCCAGCAGCTTGGGGGGGCCCCAGCATTTT. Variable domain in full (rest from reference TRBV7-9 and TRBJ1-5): DTGVSQNPRHKITKRGQNVTFRCDPISEHNRLYWYRQTLGQGPEFLTYFQNEAQLEKSRLLSDRFSAERPKGSFSTLEIQRTEQGDSAMYLCASSLGGPQHFGDGTRLSIL.

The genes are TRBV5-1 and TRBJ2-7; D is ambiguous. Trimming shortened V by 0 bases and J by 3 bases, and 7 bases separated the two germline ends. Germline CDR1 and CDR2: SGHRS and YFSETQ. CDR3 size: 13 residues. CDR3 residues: CASSLGRNYEQYF. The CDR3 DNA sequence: TGCGCCAGCAGCTTGGGGCGGAACTACGAGCAGTACTTC. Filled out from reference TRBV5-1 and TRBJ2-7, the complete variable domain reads KAGVTQTPRYLIKTRGQQVTLSCSPISGHRSVSWYQQTPGQGLQFLFEYFSETQRNKGNFPGRFSGRQFSNSRSEMNVSTLELGDSALYLCASSLGRNYEQYFGPGTRLTVT.

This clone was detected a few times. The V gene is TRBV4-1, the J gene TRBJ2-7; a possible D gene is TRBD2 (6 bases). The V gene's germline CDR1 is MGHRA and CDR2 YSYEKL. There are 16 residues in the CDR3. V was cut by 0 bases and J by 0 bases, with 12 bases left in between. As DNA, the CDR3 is TGCGCCAGCAGCCAAGAGGTAGCGGACACCTCCTACGAGCAGTACTTC. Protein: CASSQEVADTSYEQYF.